This TCR beta chain stems from a study of blood T cell repertoires in COVID-19. Produced via immunoSEQ multiplex PCR; TCRdb's table is partial and in-frame only. The top ten hold roughly 0.94% of the sample, which has a few hundred thousand clones, about 85% seen once. V was pared by 1 base and J by 7 bases, with 13 bases of the junction left unmatched. This CDR3 spans 18 amino acids. Germline-derived CDR1 and CDR2 are SGHVT and SQSDAQ. The receptor was isolated from a human donor with COVID-19, enrolled during active disease. The donor label of this sample is uncertain. The rearrangement links TRBV7-4 to TRBJ1-5; TRBD1 matches at 10 bases. The sample taken for sequencing was peripheral blood. CDR3 in amino acids: CASSLVISRGDRGQPQHF. The CDR3 DNA reads as TGTGCCAGCAGCTTAGTTATTTCCAGGGGGGACAGGGGCCAGCCCCAGCATTTT.